This is a list of T cell receptor beta chains from one sample in a study of T cells expressing NK-cell markers. With the 5' RACE reads reprocessed, TCRdb shows one record per CDR3 protein and no DNA. The ten top clones account for 7.3%, within a sample of 440,000 or so distinct CDR3 sequences. The sequenced sample consisted of blood T cells: a sorted CD56 or NKG2C T cell subset, CD4+ or CD8+ T cells, or bulk PBMC T cells (not recorded which). Receptor source: a woman aged 18 to 69 in good health. Each CDR3 is given with its conserved first and last residue. Fields, in order: J gene, V gene, CDR3 protein.

J: TRBJ2-7
V: TRBV24-1
CDR3: CAISSGYEQYF

J: TRBJ2-7
V: TRBV20-1
CDR3: CSARDLVLAGEISAYEQYF

J: TRBJ2-1
V: TRBV5-1
CDR3: CASTPDRGIFNEQFF

J: TRBJ2-7
V: TRBV2
CDR3: CARGDRAYEQYF

J: TRBJ1-4
V: TRBV4-2
CDR3: CASSQARSAGNEKLFF

J: TRBJ2-2
V: TRBV4-3
CDR3: CASSQPKLSGELFF

J: TRBJ2-2
V: TRBV15
CDR3: CATNRAANSGELFF

J: TRBJ1-5
V: TRBV20-1
CDR3: CSATRQGKQPQHF

J: TRBJ2-3
V: TRBV6-2/TRBV6-3
CDR3: CASSEPGGAGADTQYF

J: TRBJ2-5
V: TRBV29-1
CDR3: CSGSRVGGETQYF

J: TRBJ2-3
V: TRBV5-6
CDR3: CASSHPIGAENTDTQYF

J: TRBJ1-2
V: TRBV6-2/TRBV6-3
CDR3: CASRLIGSGTYGYTF